These 2 T cell receptor beta chains came from one sample sequenced in a study of blood T cell dynamics during melanoma immunotherapy. Indicated time point: pre-treatment baseline. TCRdb's copy holds only in-frame clones and misses some; the assay was immunoSEQ multiplex PCR. Of approximately 15,000 clones in the sample, around 85% were seen once. This specimen consisted of blood, obtained from a patient treated with checkpoint blockade. These receptors were collected from a human donor with melanoma.

The chain couples TRBV5-6 to TRBJ2-2, with a weak D call TRBD2 (6 bases). Looked up from germline, CDR1 is SGHDT and CDR2 is YYEEEE. Trimming took 0 bases from V and 7 from J, leaving 7 bases between them. The CDR3 totals 13 residues. The CDR3 sequence is CASSLGRVGELFF. DNA for the CDR3: TGTGCCAGCAGCTTGGGGAGGGTCGGGGAGCTGTTTTTT.

The CDR3 DNA is TGTGCCAGCAGTTACAGAGAGACAGGTGGGCAGCCCCAGCATTTT. The encoded protein is CASSYRETGGQPQHF. The genes are TRBV6-5 and TRBJ1-5, with D tentatively TRBD1 (6 bases). This CDR3 is built from 15 residues. V was pared by 2 bases and J by 7 bases, with 15 bases between. Per germline, CDR1 MNHEY and CDR2 SVGAGI.